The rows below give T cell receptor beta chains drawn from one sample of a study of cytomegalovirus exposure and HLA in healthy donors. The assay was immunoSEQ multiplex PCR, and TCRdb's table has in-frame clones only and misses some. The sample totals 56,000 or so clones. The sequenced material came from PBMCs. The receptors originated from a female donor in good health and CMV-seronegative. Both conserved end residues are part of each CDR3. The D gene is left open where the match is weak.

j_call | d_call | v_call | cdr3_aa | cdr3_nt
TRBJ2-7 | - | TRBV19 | CASSRLGTYEQYF | TGTGCCAGTAGTCGTCTAGGAACCTACGAGCAGTACTTC
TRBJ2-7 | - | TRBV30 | CAWSSNYEQYF | TGTGCCTGGAGTTCTAACTACGAGCAGTACTTC
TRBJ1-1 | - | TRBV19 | CASSIGGNTEAFF | TGTGCCAGTAGTATCGGGGGAAACACTGAAGCTTTCTTT
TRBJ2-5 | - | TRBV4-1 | CASSQDTAGDQETQYF | TGCGCCAGCAGCCAAGATACAGCAGGGGACCAAGAGACCCAGTACTTC
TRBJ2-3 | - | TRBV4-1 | CASSQVTSTDTQYF | TGCGCCAGCAGCCAAGTCACTAGCACAGATACGCAGTATTTT
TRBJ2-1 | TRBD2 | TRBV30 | CAWSWDYTYNEQFF | TGTGCCTGGAGTTGGGACTACACCTACAATGAGCAGTTCTTC
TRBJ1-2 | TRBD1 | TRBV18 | CASSPLSQGRKYGYTF | TGTGCCAGCTCACCACTTTCACAGGGGCGGAAGTATGGCTACACCTTC
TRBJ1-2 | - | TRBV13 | CASSPYRDNKRDYGYTF | TGTGCCAGCAGCCCCTACCGGGACAATAAACGGGACTATGGCTACACCTTC
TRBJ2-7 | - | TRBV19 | CASMAGPYTEQYF | TGTGCCAGTATGGCGGGGCCATATACCGAGCAGTACTTC
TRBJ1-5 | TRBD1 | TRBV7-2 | CASSFDRGGQPQHF | TGTGCCAGCAGCTTTGACAGGGGAGGTCAGCCCCAGCATTTT
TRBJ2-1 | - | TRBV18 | CASSPPTGEQFF | TGTGCCAGCTCACCACCGACGGGTGAGCAGTTCTTC
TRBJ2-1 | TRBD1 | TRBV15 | CATRGTGFKEQFF | TGTGCCACCAGAGGGACAGGGTTTAAGGAGCAGTTCTTC
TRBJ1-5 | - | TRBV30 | CAWSPRAGRSLAQHF | TGTGCCTGGAGCCCAAGGGCAGGGAGGTCGTTAGCCCAGCATTTT
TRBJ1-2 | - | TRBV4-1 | CASSQVYRVDGYTF | TGCGCCAGCAGCCAAGTTTACAGGGTTGATGGCTACACCTTC
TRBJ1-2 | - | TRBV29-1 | CSVEYIDSPF | TGCAGCGTTGAGTATATAGACAGCCCCTTC
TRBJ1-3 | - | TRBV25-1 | CASSDLQGGGNTIYF | TGTGCCAGCAGTGACCTACAGGGTGGCGGAAACACCATATATTTT
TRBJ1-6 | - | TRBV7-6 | CASSLAPRASYNSPLHF | TGTGCCAGCAGCTTAGCTCCCAGGGCCTCCTATAATTCACCCCTCCACTTT
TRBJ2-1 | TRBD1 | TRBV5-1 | CASSSGQGNEQFF | TGCGCCAGCAGCTCCGGACAGGGCAATGAGCAGTTCTTC
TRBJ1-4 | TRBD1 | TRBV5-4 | CASSDITGTGSTNEKLFF | TGTGCCAGCAGCGATATTACCGGGACAGGGTCGACTAATGAAAAACTGTTTTTT
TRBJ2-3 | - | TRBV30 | CAWSVIPGDKQYF | TGTGCCTGGAGTGTCATCCCGGGGGATAAGCAGTATTTT
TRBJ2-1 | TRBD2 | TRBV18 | CASSRGGGTNEQFF | TGTGCCAGCTCACGGGGGGGTGGAACCAATGAGCAGTTCTTC
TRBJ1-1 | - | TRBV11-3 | CASSLGRGSTEAFF | TGTGCCAGCAGCTTAGGTCGGGGGAGCACTGAAGCTTTCTTT
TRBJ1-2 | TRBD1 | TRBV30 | CACPGTATSSRYTF | TGTGCCTGCCCCGGGACAGCGACGAGTTCGCGCTACACCTTC
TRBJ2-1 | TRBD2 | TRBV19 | CATQPGLAVDNEQFF | TGTGCCACCCAACCGGGACTAGCGGTTGACAATGAGCAGTTCTTC